This passage covers 5 T cell receptor beta chains from one sample sequenced in a study of blood T cell repertoires in COVID-19 (dated by TCRdb to 2020 to 2022). Library creation used the immunoSEQ multiplex PCR assay. TCRdb provides this immuneACCESS table in a form limited to in-frame rearrangements. Some clones are lacking; in checked studies, under half of them reflect an unresolved V gene, and why the rest are absent is not known. A total of fewer than 350,000 clones appear in this sample, approximately 89% of them only once. Together, the top ten hold 1.5% to 2% of the sample. Sequenced input: peripheral blood. These receptors originate from a woman aged 30 to 39 with COVID-19, enrolled during active disease.

The chain recombines TRBV28 with TRBJ2-1; the D gene is possibly TRBD2 (6 bases). The CDR3 runs to 18 residues. The germline V gene encodes CDR1 MDHEN and CDR2 SYDVKM. Trimming cost V 2 bases and J 6 bases, with 23 bases left between them. The CDR3: CASSLARLEPGKGNEQFF. The CDR3, as DNA: TGTGCCAGCAGTTTAGCCCGACTAGAGCCAGGGAAGGGCAATGAGCAGTTCTTC.

V gene TRBV24-1 combines with J gene TRBJ1-2; D possibly corresponds to TRBD1 (5 bases). The CDR3 runs to 14 residues. The ends were cut back, 4 bases at V and 3 bases at J, with 11 bases in the middle. CDR1 KGHDR and CDR2 SFDVKD come from the germline V gene. The CDR3: CATSEGAGYYGYTF. Here the CDR3 DNA reads TGTGCCACCAGTGAGGGTGCAGGGTACTATGGCTACACCTTC.

This chain joins TRBV19 and TRBJ1-5; 7 bases are shared with TRBD1. J gave up 1 base and V 3 bases, and 12 bases lay outside the gene matches. The CDR3 spans 18 residues. Germline CDR1 reads LNHDA; CDR2 reads SQIVND (reference sequence). CDR3 protein: CASSMVTGSWESNQPQHF. Written as DNA, the CDR3 is TGTGCCAGTAGTATGGTGACAGGGAGTTGGGAGAGCAATCAGCCCCAGCATTTT. Combining the CDR3 with reference TRBV19 and TRBJ1-5 gives the whole variable domain DGGITQSPKYLFRKEGQNVTLSCEQNLNHDAMYWYRQDPGQGLRLIYYSQIVNDFQKGDIAEGYSVSREKKESFPLTVTSAQKNPTAFYLCASSMVTGSWESNQPQHFGDGTRLSIL.

This clone has only a few counts. This chain joins TRBV7-3 and TRBJ2-2; D is uncertain. The germline CDR1 and CDR2 sequences are SGHTA and FQGTGA. This CDR3 has 12 amino acids. Trimming stripped 5 bases from V and 2 bases from J, with 3 bases between. CDR3 region: CASSTNTGELFF. Here the CDR3 DNA reads TGTGCCAGCAGCACAAACACCGGGGAGCTGTTTTTT.

The chain couples TRBV5-1 to TRBJ2-1; 9 nucleotides line up with TRBD2. The CDR3 sequence is 20 residues long. V gave up 0 bases and J gave up 0 bases; unmatched junction bases: 13. CDR1 and CDR2 from the germline V gene are SGHRS and YFSETQ. CDR3 residues: CASSLGRLSGGRSSYNEQFF. CDR3 in DNA: TGCGCCAGCAGCTTGGGACGGTTAAGCGGGGGGCGTAGCTCCTACAATGAGCAGTTCTTC.